Here is one T cell receptor beta chain with its context. This CDR3 region has 16 residues. V lost 3 bases and J lost 1; bases outside the gene matches: 5. Germline-derived CDR1 and CDR2 are KGHSH and LQKENI. Per the authors' pipeline: Amplified reference gene primers provided the basis for estimating nucleated cell counts. Some clones are missing from TCRdb's copy, which holds only in-frame ones; the method was immunoSEQ multiplex PCR. V, J and clone size are taken as reported in that table, and D and trimming were inferred from the DNA itself. The repertoire consists of hundreds of thousands of clones, with about 88% occurring once and the leading ten covering more than 0.8%. The source of the sample is a study of blood T cell repertoires in COVID-19. About the research overall: T cells, B-cell-depleted T cells, or PBMCs supplied cDNA or gDNA.

Cohort placement rested on clinical history that participants reported themselves. Two consecutive negative NP/OP PCR tests, clearance, or resolved symptoms defined Cohort 3 recovery. This clonotype was obtained from a woman younger than 45 who had recovered from COVID-19. The chain links TRBV18 to TRBJ1-5, with 8 positions matching TRBD1. The sequenced sample was PBMCs or T cells enriched from blood (not recorded which). CDR3 sequence reads: CASSPQDRASNQPQHF. DNA for the CDR3: TGTGCCAGCTCACCTCAGGACAGGGCCAGCAATCAGCCCCAGCATTTT.